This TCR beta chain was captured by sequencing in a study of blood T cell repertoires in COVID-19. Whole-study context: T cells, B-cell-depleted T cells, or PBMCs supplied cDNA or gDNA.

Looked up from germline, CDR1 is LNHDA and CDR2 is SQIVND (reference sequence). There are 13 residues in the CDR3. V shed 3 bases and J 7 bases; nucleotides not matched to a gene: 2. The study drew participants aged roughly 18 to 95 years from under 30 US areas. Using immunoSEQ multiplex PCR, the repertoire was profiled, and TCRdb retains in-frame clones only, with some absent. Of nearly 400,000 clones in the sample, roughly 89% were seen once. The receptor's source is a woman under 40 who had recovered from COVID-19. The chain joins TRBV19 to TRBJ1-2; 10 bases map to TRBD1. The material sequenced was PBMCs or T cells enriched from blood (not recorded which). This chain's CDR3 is CASSMGTGAGYTF. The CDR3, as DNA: TGTGCCAGTAGTATGGGGACAGGGGCTGGCTACACCTTC.